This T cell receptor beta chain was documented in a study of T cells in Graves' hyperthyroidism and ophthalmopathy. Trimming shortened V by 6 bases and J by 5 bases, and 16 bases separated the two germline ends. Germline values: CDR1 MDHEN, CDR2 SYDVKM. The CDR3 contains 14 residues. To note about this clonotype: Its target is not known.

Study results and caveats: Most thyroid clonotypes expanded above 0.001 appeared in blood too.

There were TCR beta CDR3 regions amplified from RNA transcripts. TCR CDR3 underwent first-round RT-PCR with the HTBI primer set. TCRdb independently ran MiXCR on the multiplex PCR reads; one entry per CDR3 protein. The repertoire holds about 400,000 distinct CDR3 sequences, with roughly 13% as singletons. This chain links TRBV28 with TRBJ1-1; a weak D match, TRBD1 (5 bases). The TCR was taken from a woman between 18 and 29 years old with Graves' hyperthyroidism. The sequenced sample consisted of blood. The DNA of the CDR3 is TGTGCCAGCAGCCTAACCGCGGGGGGGACTGAAGCTTTCTTT. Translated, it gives CASSLTAGGTEAFF.